A single sample is the source of the 3 T cell receptor beta chains below, sequenced in a study of glioma-infiltrating T cells. The iRepertoire nested amplicon-rescue multiplex PCR amplified TCR alpha and beta CDR3s from RNA. TCRdb redid the calling of the multiplex PCR reads with MiXCR, one entry per CDR3 protein. The sample includes around 190,000 distinct CDR3 sequences, around 40% seen only once; the top ten take about 5.2%. The sequencing sample was made of glioma tissue, nonneoplastic brain tissue, or PBMCs (not recorded which). Receptors were obtained from a human donor with low-grade glioma or glioblastoma, undergoing nonglioma brain surgery, or in good health (not recorded which).

The genes are TRBV18 and TRBJ1-1; a possible D gene is TRBD1 (5 bases). Germline V gene sequence: CDR1 KGHSH, CDR2 LQKENI. The CDR3 extends over 15 amino acids. The V gene lost 1 base and the J gene lost 1 base, with 10 bases spanning the gap. The CDR3 sequence: CASSPQGTWNTEAFF. The CDR3 DNA sequence: TGTGCCAGCTCACCACAGGGGACCTGGAACACTGAAGCTTTCTTT.

This clonotype was detected only a few times. This rearrangement joins TRBV29-1 to TRBJ2-7; maybe TRBD2 (5 bases). The CDR3 is 11 residues long. The germline V gene encodes CDR1 SQVTM and CDR2 ANQGSEA. Trimming left V 6 bases short and J 2 bases short, with 8 bases between. The CDR3 bases are TGCAGCGTGCAGGAGGCCTACGAGCAGTACTTC. Translated: CSVQEAYEQYF.

The chain combines TRBV2 with TRBJ1-1; the D is unclear. This CDR3 has 14 residues. V lost 4 bases and J lost 0, with 9 bases in between. Germline CDR1 and CDR2: SNHLY and FYNNEI. This CDR3 is CASSGAGMNTEAFF. The CDR3 bases are TGTGCCAGCAGTGGAGCGGGGATGAACACTGAAGCTTTCTTT.